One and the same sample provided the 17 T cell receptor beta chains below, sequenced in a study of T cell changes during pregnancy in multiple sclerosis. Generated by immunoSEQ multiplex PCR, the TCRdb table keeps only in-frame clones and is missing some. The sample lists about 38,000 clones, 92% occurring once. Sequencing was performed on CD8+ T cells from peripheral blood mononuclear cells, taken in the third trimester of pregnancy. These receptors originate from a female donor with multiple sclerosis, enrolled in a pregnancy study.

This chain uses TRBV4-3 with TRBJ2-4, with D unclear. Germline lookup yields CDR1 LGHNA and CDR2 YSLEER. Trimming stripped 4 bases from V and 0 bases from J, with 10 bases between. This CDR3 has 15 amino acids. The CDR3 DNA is TGCGCCAGCAGCCTCTATCTCCAAGCCAAAAACATTCAGTACTTC. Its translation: CASSLYLQAKNIQYF.

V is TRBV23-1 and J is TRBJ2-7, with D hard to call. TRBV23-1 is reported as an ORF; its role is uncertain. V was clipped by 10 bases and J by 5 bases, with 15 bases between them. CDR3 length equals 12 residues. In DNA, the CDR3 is TGCGCCACTTCAGAGGCGCGAAACGAGCAGTACTTC. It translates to CATSEARNEQYF.

The CDR3 sequence is CASSYDLLLEGTQYF. DNA for the CDR3: TGTGCCAGCAGTTACGACCTCCTACTAGAAGGGACCCAGTACTTC. This rearrangement joins TRBV6-6 to TRBJ2-5; TRBD2 might be the D (5 bases). V lost 2 bases and J lost 7, with 17 bases in between. This CDR3 spans 15 amino acids. The germline CDR1 and CDR2 sequences are MNHNY and SVGAGI (reference sequence).

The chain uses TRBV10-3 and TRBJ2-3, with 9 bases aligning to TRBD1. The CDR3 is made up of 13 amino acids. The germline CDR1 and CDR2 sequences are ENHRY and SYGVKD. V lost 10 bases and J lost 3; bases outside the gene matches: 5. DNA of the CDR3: TGTGCCACAGGGGACAGGGAAACAGATACGCAGTATTTT. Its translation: CATGDRETDTQYF.

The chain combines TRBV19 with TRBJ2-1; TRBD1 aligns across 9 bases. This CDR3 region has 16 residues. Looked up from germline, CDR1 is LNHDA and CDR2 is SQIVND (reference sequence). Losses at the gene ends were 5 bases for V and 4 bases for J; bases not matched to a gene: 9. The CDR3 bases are TGTGCCAGTAGTCCTATATGGGACAGGGAGTACAATGAGCAGTTCTTC. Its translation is CASSPIWDREYNEQFF.

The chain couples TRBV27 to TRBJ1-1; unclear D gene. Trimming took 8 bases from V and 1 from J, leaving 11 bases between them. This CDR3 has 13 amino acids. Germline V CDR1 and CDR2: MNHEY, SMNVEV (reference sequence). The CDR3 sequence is CASQFTENTEAFF. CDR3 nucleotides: TGTGCCAGCCAATTTACAGAGAACACTGAAGCTTTCTTT.

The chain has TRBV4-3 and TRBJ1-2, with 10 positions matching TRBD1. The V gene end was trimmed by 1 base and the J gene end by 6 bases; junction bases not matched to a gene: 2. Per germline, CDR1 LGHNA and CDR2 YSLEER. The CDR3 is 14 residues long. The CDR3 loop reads CASSQGQGANGYTF. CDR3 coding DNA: TGCGCCAGCAGCCAAGGACAGGGGGCGAATGGCTACACCTTC.

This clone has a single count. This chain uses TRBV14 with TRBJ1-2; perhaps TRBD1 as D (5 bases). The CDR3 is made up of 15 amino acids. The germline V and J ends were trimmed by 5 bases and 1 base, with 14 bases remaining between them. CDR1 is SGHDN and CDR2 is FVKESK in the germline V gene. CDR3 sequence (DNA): TGTGCCAGCAGCGGCGACAGACAGATTAACTATGGCTACACCTTC. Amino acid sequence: CASSGDRQINYGYTF.

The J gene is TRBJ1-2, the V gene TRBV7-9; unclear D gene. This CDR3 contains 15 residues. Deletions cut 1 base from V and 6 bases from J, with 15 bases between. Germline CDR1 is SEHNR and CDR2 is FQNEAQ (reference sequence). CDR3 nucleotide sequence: TGTGCCAGCAGCTTAGGGTCCCCGACCAGCGATGGCTACACCTTC. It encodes CASSLGSPTSDGYTF.

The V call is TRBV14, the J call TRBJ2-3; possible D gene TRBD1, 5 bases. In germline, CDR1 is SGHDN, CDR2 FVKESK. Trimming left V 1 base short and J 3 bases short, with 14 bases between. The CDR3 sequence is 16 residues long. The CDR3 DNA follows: TGTGCCAGCAGCCAAGGGGGATTTCAGGGAACAGATACGCAGTATTTT. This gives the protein CASSQGGFQGTDTQYF.

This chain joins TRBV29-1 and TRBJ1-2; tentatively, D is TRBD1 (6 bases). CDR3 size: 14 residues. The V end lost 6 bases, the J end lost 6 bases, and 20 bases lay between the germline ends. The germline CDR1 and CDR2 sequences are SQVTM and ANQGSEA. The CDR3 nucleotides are TGCAGCGTGGGGGGGACACTTAAGAAAGATGGCTACACCTTC. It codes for CSVGGTLKKDGYTF.

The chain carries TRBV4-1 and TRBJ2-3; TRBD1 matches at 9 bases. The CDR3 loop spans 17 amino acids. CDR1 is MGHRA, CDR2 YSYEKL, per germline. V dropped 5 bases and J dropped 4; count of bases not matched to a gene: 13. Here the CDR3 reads CASSDYTGGQLADTQYF. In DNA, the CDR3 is TGCGCCAGCAGCGACTACACAGGGGGCCAGTTGGCAGATACGCAGTATTTT.

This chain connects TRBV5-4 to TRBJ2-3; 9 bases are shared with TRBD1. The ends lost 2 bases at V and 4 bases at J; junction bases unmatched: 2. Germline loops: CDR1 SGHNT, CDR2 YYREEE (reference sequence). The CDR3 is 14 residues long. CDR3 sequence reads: CASSFGQGPDTQYF. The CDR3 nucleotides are TGTGCCAGCAGCTTCGGACAGGGGCCAGATACGCAGTATTTT.

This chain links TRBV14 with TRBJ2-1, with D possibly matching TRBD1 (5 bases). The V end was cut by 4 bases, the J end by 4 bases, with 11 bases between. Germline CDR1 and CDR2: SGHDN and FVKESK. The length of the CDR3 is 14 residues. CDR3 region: CASSPFQGYNEQFF. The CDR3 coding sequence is TGTGCCAGCAGCCCATTTCAGGGATACAATGAGCAGTTCTTC.

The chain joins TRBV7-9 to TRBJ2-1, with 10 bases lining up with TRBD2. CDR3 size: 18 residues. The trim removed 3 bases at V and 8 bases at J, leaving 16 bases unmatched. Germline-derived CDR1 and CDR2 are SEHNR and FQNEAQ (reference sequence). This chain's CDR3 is CASSFSLAGASRAYEQFF. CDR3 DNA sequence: TGTGCCAGCAGCTTCAGTCTAGCGGGAGCCTCTAGGGCATATGAGCAGTTCTTC.

The chain's CDR3 is CASKRKLAGDADTQYF. The CDR3 DNA sequence: TGTGCCAGCAAAAGGAAACTAGCGGGAGATGCGGATACGCAGTATTTT. The chain couples TRBV27 to TRBJ2-3; TRBD2 matches at 11 bases. After removal of 7 bases from V and 6 bases from J, the junction contained 12 bases not matched to a gene. The CDR3 covers 16 residues. Germline values: CDR1 MNHEY, CDR2 SMNVEV (reference sequence).

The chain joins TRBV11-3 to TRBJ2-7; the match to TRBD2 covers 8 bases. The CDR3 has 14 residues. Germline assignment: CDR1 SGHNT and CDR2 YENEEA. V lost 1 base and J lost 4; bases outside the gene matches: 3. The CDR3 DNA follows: TGTGCCAGCAGCTTAGGACGGGAGGGGTACGAGCAGTACTTC. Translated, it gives CASSLGREGYEQYF.